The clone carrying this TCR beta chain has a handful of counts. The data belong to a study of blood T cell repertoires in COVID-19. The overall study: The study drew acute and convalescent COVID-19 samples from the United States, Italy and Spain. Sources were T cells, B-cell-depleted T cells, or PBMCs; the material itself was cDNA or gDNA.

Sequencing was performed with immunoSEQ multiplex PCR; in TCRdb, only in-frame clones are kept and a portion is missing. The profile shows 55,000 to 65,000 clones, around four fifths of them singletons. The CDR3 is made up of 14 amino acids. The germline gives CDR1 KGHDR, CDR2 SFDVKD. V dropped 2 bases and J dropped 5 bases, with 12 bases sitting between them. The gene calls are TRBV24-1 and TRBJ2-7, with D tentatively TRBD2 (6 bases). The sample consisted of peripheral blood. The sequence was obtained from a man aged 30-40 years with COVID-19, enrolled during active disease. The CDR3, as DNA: TGTGCCACCAGTGATTCGACTAGTCGCGACGAGCAGTACTTC. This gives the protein CATSDSTSRDEQYF.